This section outlines one T cell receptor beta chain sequence together with its context. What it binds is unknown. Together with a sample-barcoded 5' primer, a J-beta primer mix was included in a second PCR lasting about 7 to 12 cycles. In TCRdb, the 5' RACE reads were re-called with MiXCR into one record per CDR3 protein. The sample records about 730,000 distinct CDR3 sequences, more than 40% being singletons. The data are from a study of blood T cells in healthy people across ages. Findings of the study overall: Both naive CD4+ cell counts and diversity were greater in long-lived donors than in aged donors.

The people who gave samples were healthy Caucasians from Russia, aged roughly 6 to 95. Looked up from germline, CDR1 is ENHRY and CDR2 is SYGVKD. This CDR3 comprises 17 residues. The J segment lost 8 bases and the V segment lost 0 bases, leaving 9 bases of the junction unmatched. The sequenced sample was blood. The clonotype originates from a woman between 55 and 75 years old in good health. The chain links TRBV10-3 to TRBJ1-4; 10 nucleotides line up with TRBD1. Written as DNA, the CDR3 is TGTGCCATCAGTGAGTCGACAGGGGGCAGCGTAGGGGAAAAACTGTTTTTT. It yields the protein CAISESTGGSVGEKLFF.